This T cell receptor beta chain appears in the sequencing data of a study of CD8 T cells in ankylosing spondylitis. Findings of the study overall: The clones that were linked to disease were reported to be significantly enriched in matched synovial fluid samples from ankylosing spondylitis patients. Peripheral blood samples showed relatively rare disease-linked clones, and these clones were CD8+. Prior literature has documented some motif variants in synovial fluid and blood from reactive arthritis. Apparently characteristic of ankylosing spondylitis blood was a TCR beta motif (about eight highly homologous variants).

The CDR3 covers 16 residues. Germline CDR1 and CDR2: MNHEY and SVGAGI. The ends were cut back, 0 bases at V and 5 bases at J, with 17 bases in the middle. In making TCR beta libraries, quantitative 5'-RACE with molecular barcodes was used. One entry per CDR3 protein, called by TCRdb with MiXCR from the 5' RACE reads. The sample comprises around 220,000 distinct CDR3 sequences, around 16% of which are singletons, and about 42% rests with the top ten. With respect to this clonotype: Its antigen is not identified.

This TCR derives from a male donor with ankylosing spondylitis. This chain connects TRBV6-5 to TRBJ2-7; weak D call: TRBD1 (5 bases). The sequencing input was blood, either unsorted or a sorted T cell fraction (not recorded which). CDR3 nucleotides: TGTGCCAGCAGTTACTCATACCAGGGTTCGGGCCACGAGCAGTACTTC. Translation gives CASSYSYQGSGHEQYF.